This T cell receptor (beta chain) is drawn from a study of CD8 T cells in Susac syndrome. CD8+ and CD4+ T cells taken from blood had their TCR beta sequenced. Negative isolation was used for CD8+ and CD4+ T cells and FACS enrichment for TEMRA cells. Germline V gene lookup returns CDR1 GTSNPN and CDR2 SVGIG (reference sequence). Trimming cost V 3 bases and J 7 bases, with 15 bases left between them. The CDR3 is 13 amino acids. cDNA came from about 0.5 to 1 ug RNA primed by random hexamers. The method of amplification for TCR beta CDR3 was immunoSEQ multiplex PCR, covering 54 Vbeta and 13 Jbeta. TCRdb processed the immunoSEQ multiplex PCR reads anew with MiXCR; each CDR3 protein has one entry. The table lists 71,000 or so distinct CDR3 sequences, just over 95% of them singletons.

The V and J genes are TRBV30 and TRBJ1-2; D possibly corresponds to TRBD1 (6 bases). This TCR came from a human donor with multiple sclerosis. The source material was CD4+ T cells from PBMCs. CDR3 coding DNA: TGTGCCTGGAGGATCGCAGGGGAGAGTGGCTACACCTTC. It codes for CAWRIAGESGYTF.